This TCR beta chain was sequenced during a study of T cell repertoires in cytomegalovirus infection. Study in general: Public TCR beta signature analysis indicated the presence of both CMV infection and matching HLA type. Study findings and constraints: Clonotype analysis showed dominance of the ex vivo response by HLA-C-restricted CMV-specific TCR beta clonotypes. CMV carriers having the relevant HLA were flagged by cumulative public TCR beta family frequency.

This clonotype was seen ten or more times. Its antigen is unidentified. Trimming took 4 bases from V and 5 from J, leaving 8 bases between them. Germline CDR1 MGHRA, CDR2 YSYEKL. The CDR3 has 13 residues. Using its own MiXCR run on the reads, TCRdb lists one record per CDR3 protein. The sample carries about 300,000 distinct CDR3 sequences, 9.6% recorded once. The sequence derives from a human donor in good health (CMV status not recorded). Some clones in this sample may be carry-over from other donors' samples. The rearrangement uses TRBV4-1 and TRBJ2-2, with D unresolved. The sample was PBMCs. The CDR3 loop is CASSPDPTGELFF. The CDR3 bases are TGCGCCAGCAGCCCGGACCCGACCGGGGAGCTGTTTTTT.